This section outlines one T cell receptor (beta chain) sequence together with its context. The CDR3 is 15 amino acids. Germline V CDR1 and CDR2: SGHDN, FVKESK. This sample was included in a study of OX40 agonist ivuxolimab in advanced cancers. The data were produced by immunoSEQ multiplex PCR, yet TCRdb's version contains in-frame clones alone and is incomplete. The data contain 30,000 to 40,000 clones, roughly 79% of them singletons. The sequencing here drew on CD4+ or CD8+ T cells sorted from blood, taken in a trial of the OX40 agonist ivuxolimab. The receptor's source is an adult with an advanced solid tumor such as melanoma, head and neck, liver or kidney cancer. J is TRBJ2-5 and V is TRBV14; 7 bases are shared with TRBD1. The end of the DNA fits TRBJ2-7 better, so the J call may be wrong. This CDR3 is CASSQGQGRRNEQYF. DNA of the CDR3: TGTGCCAGCAGCCAAGGACAGGGCAGACGAAACGAGCAGTACTTC.